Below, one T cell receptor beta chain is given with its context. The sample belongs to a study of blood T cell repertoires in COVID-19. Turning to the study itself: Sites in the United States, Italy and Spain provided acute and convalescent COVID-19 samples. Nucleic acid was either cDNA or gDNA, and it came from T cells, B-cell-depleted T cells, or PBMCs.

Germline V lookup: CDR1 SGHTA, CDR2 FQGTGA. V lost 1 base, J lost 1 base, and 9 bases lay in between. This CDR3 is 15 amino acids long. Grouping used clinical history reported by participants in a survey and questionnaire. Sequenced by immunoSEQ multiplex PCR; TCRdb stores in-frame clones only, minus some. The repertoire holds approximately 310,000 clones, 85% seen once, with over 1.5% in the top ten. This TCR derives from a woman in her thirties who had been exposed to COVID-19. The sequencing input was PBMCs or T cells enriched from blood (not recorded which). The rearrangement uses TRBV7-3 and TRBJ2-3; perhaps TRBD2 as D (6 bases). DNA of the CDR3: TGTGCCAGCAGCTTAATAGGCGGGGGCACAGATACGCAGTATTTT. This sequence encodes CASSLIGGGTDTQYF. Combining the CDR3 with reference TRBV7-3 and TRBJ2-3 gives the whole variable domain GAGVSQTPSNKVTEKGKYVELRCDPISGHTALYWYRQSLGQGPEFLIYFQGTGAADDSGLPNDRFFAVRPEGSVSTLKIQRTERGDSAVYLCASSLIGGGTDTQYFGPGTRLTVL.